This T cell receptor (beta chain) was observed in a study of shared T cell receptors in the human thymus. Profiled with immunoSEQ multiplex PCR; TCRdb holds only in-frame clones, not every one. The data contain hundreds of thousands of clones, approximately 80% of them singletons. These data also featured in a second study, about human thymus T cells. In that study: Thymic and blood repertoires appeared to show biased V and J gene usage.

The sequenced material came from thymocytes. The clonotype originates from a boy under two years old with a congenital heart defect.

CDR3 coding DNA: TGTGCCAGCAGCTCTCAGCTCGGGACAGGAAGCTCCTACGAGCAGTACTTC. This sequence encodes CASSSQLGTGSSYEQYF. This chain links TRBV11-3 with TRBJ2-7; 8 bases are shared with TRBD1. With V trimmed by 4 bases and J by 0 bases, 11 bases remained unmatched. Germline loops: CDR1 SGHNT, CDR2 YENEEA. The CDR3 spans 17 residues.